This T cell receptor beta chain was recorded in a study of blood T cell repertoires in COVID-19. As for the study in general: Samples of COVID-19 (acute and convalescent) were obtained from the United States, Italy and Spain. T cells, B-cell-depleted T cells, or PBMCs provided the cDNA or gDNA that served as material.

Method: immunoSEQ multiplex PCR; TCRdb's copy keeps in-frame clones and lacks some. The sample shows about 270,000 clones, about 83% of them seen only once. The V and J ends lost 3 bases and 3 bases respectively, with 12 bases between them. Germline CDR1 reads LGHDT; CDR2 reads YNNKEL (reference sequence). The CDR3 sequence is 15 residues long. Input material: peripheral blood. V and J are TRBV3-1 (or the pseudogene TRBV3-2) and TRBJ1-5; D is uncertain. The clonotype comes from an elderly woman with COVID-19, enrolled during active disease. CDR3 sequence reads: CASSHAGGINQPQHF. CDR3 coding DNA: TGTGCCAGCAGCCATGCAGGAGGGATCAATCAGCCCCAGCATTTT.